The sequence of this TCR beta chain was determined in a study of blood T cell repertoires in COVID-19 (dated by TCRdb to about 2020). With regard to the full study: The collaborator samples originated in the United States, Italy and Spain and spanned the acute and convalescent phases of COVID-19. The repertoires were released in a freely available public database meant as a resource for research on the immune response to SARS-CoV-2. Deeply sampled blood TCRbeta repertoires from subjects exposed to, actively infected with, or recovered from COVID-19 were included in the dataset. HLA class I and class II types, where available, came from metadata supplied by the sample provider rather than from assay-based typing. The prospective study material was composed of cDNA or gDNA derived from T cells, B-cell-depleted T cells, or PBMCs. The samples were drawn from two sources: the first 160 participants of the ongoing ImmuneRACE study, and over 950 subjects contributed by 6 global collaborators. The sample metadata nearly always contained a de-identified subject ID, COVID-19 status, age in years and sex. Results and caveats for the whole study, not just this receptor: The quantity of clinical and demographic metadata differed by source and by participant and was supplied without curation.

Collaborating institutions collected whole blood in K2EDTA tubes following their own protocols. For TCRbeta analysis, collaborators shipped samples in one of three forms: frozen whole blood, isolated PBMCs, or DNA extracted from either of those sample types. The immunoSEQ Assay, a bias-controlled multiplex PCR, was used to amplify TCRbeta CDR3 regions from genomic DNA. Per the original workflow: The number of nucleated cells in each sample was estimated from the amplification of reference gene primers within the assay. To quantify the absolute abundance of each unique TCRbeta CDR3 rearrangement, sequence reads were collapsed and filtered. For each sample, productive Simpson clonality was calculated as the square root of Simpson's diversity index over productive rearrangements. TCRdb re-hosts the immuneACCESS table, in-frame sequences only. Its copies lack some clones; in the studies checked, an unresolved V gene accounts for under half of them, and the cause for the rest is not known. That table furnishes V, J and clone size, whereas the DNA furnished D and trimming. The sample table shows approximately 120,000 clones, and roughly 81% are seen once. The ten biggest clones cover 13% of the sample.

The germline V gene yields SGHDT for CDR1 and YYEEEE for CDR2. The CDR3 goes from the cysteine to the phenylalanine over 16 residues. CDR3 DNA only is kept here, 48 bases in frame from base 1. The germline ends are 18 bases apart after V is trimmed by 3 bases and J by 2 bases. As regards this clone: Its antigen is still unknown. No base quality information exists; no much larger clone differs at one position.

Specimen: peripheral blood. The V and J genes are TRBV5-6 and TRBJ2-7, and possibly TRBD1, on 5 matching bases. The receptor's source is a human donor in a cohort sampled during active COVID-19. The sequenced DNA: TGTGCCAGCAGCTCCTTGATCAGGGCCCCTACCTACGAGCAGTACTTC. Translated, it reads CASSSLIRAPTYEQYF.